The 4 T cell receptor beta chains reported below all come from one sample, sequenced in a study of blood T cell repertoires in COVID-19. Assay: immunoSEQ multiplex PCR; the TCRdb copy retains only in-frame clones and omits some. This sample carries approximately 350,000 clones, around 83% of them seen once, and the ten largest clones take over 4.5%. Sequenced input: PBMCs or T cells enriched from blood (not recorded which). These TCRs come from a woman aged 45-65 years who had recovered from COVID-19.

The chain carries TRBV14 and TRBJ1-1; D may be TRBD1 (5 bases). From germline, CDR1 is SGHDN and CDR2 FVKESK. Deletions cut 1 base from V and 10 bases from J, with 10 bases between. The length of the CDR3 is 12 residues. CDR3 sequence (DNA): TGTGCCAGCAGCCAAGTGGCAGGGCGAGCTTTCTTT. Encoded protein: CASSQVAGRAFF.

The rearrangement links TRBV10-3 to TRBJ1-6, with D unresolved. This CDR3 has 16 amino acids. Trimming took off 4 bases at V and 0 bases at J, with 10 bases between the two ends. CDR1 is ENHRY and CDR2 is SYGVKD in the germline V gene. The CDR3 bases are TGTGCCATCAGTGCTCAGACTAGCTCCTATAATTCACCCCTCCACTTT. Residues: CAISAQTSSYNSPLHF.

This clone was recorded a few times. The chain is built from TRBV19 and TRBJ1-1, with D possibly matching TRBD1 (5 bases). With 3 bases removed from V and 1 base from J, the gap between germline ends came to 18 bases. CDR1 is LNHDA and CDR2 is SQIVND in the germline V gene (reference sequence). The CDR3 totals 17 residues. The CDR3 loop is CASSMGRAPTGNTEAFF. DNA for the CDR3: TGTGCCAGTAGTATGGGCAGGGCCCCCACGGGGAACACTGAAGCTTTCTTT.

The chain has TRBV19 and TRBJ2-7; possibly TRBD1 for D (6 bases). Germline CDR1 reads LNHDA; CDR2 reads SQIVND (reference sequence). V was shortened by 6 bases and J by 4 bases, with 19 bases between the two germline ends. The CDR3 runs 15 residues. The CDR3 protein is CASSKDRPGDYEQYF. CDR3 in DNA: TGTGCCAGTAGCAAAGACAGGCCCGGGGATTACGAGCAGTACTTC.